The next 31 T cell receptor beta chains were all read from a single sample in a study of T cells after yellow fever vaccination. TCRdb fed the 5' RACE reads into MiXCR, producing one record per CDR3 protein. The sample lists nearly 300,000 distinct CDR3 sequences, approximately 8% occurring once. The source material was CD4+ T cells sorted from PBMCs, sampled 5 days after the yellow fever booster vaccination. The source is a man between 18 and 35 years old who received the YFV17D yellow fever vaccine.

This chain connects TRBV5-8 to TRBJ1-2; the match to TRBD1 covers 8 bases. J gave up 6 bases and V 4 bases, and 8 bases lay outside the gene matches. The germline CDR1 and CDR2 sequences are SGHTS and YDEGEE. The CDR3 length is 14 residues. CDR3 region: CASSGIRGPNGYTF. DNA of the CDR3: TGTGCCAGCAGCGGCATCAGGGGGCCTAATGGCTACACCTTC.

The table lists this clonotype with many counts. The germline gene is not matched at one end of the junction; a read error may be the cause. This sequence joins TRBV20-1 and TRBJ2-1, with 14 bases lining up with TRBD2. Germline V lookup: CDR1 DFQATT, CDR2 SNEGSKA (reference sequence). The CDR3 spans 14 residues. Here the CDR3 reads CSASLGLAGDLRLF. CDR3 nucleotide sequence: TGCAGTGCTAGCCTGGGACTAGCGGGGGACCTTCGGCTCTTC.

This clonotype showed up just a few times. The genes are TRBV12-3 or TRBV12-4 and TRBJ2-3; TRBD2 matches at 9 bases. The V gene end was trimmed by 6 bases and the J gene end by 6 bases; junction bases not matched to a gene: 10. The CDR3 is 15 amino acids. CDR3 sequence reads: CASSPGLAQPDTQYF. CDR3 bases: TGTGCCAGCAGCCCGGGACTAGCTCAACCGGATACGCAGTATTTT.

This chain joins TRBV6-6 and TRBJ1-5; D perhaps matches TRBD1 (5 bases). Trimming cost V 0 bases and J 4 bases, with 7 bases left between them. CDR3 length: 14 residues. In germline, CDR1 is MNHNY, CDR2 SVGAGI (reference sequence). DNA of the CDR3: TGTGCCAGCAGTTACTCTACAGGTAATCAGCCCCAGCATTTT. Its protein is CASSYSTGNQPQHF.

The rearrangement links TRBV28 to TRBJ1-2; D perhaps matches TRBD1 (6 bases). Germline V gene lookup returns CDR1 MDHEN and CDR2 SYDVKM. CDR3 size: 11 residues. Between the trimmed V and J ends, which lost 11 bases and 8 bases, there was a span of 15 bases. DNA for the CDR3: TGTGCCGTTCGGGGGCAGAGAGGCTACACCTTC. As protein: CAVRGQRGYTF.

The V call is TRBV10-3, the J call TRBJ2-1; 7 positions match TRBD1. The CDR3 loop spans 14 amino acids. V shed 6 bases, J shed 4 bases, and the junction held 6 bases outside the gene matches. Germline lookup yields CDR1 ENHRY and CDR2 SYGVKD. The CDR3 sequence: CAIRPGQIYNEQFF. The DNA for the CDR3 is TGTGCCATCAGACCGGGACAGATTTACAATGAGCAGTTCTTC.

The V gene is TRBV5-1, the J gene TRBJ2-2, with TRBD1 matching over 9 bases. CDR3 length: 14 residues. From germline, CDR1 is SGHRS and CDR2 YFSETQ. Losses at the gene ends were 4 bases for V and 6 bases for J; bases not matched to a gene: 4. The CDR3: CASSARTGAGELFF. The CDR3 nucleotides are TGCGCCAGCAGCGCCCGGACAGGGGCCGGGGAGCTGTTTTTT.

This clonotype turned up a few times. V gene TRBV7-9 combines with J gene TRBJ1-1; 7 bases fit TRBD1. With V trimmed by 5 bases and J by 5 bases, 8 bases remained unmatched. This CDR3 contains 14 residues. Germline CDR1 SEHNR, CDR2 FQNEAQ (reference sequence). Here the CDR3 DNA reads TGTGCCAGCAGCCTACAGGGGTTATCGACTGAAGCTTTCTTT. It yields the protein CASSLQGLSTEAFF. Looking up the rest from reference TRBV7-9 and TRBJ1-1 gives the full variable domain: DTGVSQNPRHKITKRGQNVTFRCDPISEHNRLYWYRQTLGQGPEFLTYFQNEAQLEKSRLLSDRFSAERPKGSFSTLEIQRTEQGDSAMYLCASSLQGLSTEAFFGQGTRLTVV.

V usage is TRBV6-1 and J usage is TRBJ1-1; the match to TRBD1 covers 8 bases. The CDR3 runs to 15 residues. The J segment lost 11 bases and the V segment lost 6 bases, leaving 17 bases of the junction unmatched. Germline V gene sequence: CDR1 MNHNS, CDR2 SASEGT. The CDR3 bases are TGTGCCAGCAGATTGAAGGGGACAGGCAGACCGGAGGCTTTCTTT. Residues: CASRLKGTGRPEAFF.

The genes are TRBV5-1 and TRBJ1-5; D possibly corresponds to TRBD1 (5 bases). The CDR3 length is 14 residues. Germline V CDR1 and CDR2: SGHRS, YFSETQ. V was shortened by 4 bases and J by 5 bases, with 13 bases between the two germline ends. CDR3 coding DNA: TGCGCCAGCAGCGCCGACAGTTATCATCAGCCCCAGCATTTT. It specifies CASSADSYHQPQHF. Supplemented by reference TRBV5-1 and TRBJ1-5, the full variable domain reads KAGVTQTPRYLIKTRGQQVTLSCSPISGHRSVSWYQQTPGQGLQFLFEYFSETQRNKGNFPGRFSGRQFSNSRSEMNVSTLELGDSALYLCASSADSYHQPQHFGDGTRLSIL.

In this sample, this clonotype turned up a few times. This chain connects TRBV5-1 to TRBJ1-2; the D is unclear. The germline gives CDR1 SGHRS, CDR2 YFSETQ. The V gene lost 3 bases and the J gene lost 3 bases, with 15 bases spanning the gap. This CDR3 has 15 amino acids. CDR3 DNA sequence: TGCGCCAGCAGCTCGGGAGGGTCTGGGGACTATGGCTACACCTTC. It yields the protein CASSSGGSGDYGYTF.

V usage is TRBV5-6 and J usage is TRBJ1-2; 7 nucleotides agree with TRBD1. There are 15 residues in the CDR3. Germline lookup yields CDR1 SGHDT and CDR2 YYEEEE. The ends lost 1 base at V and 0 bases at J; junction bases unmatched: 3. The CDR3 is CASSLLGTANYGYTF. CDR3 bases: TGTGCCAGCAGCTTGTTAGGGACAGCTAACTATGGCTACACCTTC.

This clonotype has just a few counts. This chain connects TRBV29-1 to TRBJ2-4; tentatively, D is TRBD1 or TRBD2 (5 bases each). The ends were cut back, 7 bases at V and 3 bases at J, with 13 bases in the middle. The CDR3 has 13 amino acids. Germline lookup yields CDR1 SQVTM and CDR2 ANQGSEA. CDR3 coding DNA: TGCAGCGCGGGGCTAGTCGGCAAAAACATTCAGTACTTC. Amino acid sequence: CSAGLVGKNIQYF.

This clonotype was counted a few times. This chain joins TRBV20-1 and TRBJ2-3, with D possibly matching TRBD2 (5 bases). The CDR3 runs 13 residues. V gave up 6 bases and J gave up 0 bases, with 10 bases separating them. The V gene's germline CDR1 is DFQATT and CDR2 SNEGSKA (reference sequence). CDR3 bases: TGCAGTGCCGAGACTATAAGCACAGATACGCAGTATTTT. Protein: CSAETISTDTQYF.

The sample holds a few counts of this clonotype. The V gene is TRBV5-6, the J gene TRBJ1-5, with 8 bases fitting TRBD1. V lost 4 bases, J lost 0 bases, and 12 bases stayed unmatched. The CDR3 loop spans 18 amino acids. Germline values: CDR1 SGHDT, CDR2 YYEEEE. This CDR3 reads CASSLTGATPYSNQPQHF. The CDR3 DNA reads TGTGCCAGCAGCCTGACAGGGGCTACCCCATATAGCAATCAGCCCCAGCATTTT.

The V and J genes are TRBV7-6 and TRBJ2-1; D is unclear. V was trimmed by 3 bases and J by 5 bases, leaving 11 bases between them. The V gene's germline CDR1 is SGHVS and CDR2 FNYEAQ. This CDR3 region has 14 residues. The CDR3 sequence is CASSLVPQNNEQFF. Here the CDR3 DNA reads TGTGCCAGCAGCTTGGTCCCGCAGAACAATGAGCAGTTCTTC.

CDR3 DNA: TGTGCCAGCAGCTGGGGGGACAGGGGGGAGCTGTTTTTT. Protein: CASSWGDRGELFF. The rearrangement uses TRBV7-3 and TRBJ2-2; TRBD1 matches 8 bases. CDR1 is SGHTA and CDR2 is FQGTGA in the germline V gene. V gave up 4 bases and J gave up 8 bases; unmatched junction bases: 3. This CDR3 contains 13 residues.

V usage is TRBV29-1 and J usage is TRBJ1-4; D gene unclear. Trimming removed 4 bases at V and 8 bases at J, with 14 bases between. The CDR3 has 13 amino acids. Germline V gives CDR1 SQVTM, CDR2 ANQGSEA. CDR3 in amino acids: CSVVTETQEKLFF. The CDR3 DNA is TGCAGCGTTGTGACGGAGACCCAGGAAAAACTGTTTTTT.

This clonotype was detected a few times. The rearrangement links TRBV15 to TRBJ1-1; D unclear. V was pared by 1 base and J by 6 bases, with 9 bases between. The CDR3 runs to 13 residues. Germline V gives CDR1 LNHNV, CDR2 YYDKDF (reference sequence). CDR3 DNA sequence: TGTGCCACCAGCAGAGCCCCGGGCTCTGAAGCTTTCTTT. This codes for CATSRAPGSEAFF. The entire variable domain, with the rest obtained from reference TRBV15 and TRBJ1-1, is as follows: DAMVIQNPRYQVTQFGKPVTLSCSQTLNHNVMYWYQQKSSQAPKLLFHYYDKDFNNEADTPDNFQSRRPNTSFCFLDIRSPGLGDTAMYLCATSRAPGSEAFFGQGTRLTVV.

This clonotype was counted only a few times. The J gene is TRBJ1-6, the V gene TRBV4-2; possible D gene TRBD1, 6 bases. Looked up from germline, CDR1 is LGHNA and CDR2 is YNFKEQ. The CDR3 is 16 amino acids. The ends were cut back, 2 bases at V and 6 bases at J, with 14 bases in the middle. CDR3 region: CASSQPSGASNSPLHF. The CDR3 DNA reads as TGTGCCAGCAGCCAACCCTCAGGGGCTAGTAATTCACCCCTCCACTTT.

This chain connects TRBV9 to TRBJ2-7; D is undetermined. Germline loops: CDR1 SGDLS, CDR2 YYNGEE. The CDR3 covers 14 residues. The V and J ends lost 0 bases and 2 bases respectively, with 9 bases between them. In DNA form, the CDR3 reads TGTGCCAGCAGCGTAGGATCCTATGCCTACGAGCAGTACTTC. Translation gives CASSVGSYAYEQYF.

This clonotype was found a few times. The CDR3 loop is CASSVGGQNNQPQHF. In DNA form, the CDR3 reads TGTGCCAGCAGCGTTGGGGGACAGAACAATCAGCCCCAGCATTTT. The chain joins TRBV9 to TRBJ1-5; 7 bases agree with TRBD1. The CDR3 loop spans 15 amino acids. Losses at the gene ends were 2 bases for V and 3 bases for J; bases not matched to a gene: 5. From germline, CDR1 is SGDLS and CDR2 YYNGEE.

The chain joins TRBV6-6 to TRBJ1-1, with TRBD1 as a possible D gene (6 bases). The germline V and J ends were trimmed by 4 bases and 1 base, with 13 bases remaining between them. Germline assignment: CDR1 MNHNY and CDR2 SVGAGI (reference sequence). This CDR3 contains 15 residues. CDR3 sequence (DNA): TGTGCCAGCAGTTCCCCCGGACAGAAGAACACTGAAGCTTTCTTT. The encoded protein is CASSSPGQKNTEAFF.

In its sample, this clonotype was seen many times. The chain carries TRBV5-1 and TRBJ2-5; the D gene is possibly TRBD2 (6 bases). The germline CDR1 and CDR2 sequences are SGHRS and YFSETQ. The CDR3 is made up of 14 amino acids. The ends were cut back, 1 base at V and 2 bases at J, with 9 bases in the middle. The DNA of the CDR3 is TGCGCCAGCAGCTTGTCGGCGGGGCAAGAGACCCAGTACTTC. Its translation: CASSLSAGQETQYF.

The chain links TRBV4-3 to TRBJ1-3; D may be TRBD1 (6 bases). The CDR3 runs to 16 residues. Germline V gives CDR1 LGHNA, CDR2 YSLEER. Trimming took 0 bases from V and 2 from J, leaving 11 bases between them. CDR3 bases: TGCGCCAGCAGCCAAGATTTCCAGGGGACTGGAAACACCATATATTTT. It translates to CASSQDFQGTGNTIYF.

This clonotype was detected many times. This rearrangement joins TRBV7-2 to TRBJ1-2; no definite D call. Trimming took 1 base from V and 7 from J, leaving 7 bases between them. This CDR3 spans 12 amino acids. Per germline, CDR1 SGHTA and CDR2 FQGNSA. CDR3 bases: TGTGCCAGCAGCTTAGATCTCCCTGGCTACACCTTC. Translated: CASSLDLPGYTF.

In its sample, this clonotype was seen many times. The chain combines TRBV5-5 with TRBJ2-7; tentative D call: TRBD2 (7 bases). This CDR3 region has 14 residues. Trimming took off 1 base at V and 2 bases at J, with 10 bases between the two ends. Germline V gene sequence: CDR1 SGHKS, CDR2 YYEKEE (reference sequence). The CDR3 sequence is CASSLKGGPYEQYV. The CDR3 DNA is TGTGCCAGCAGCTTGAAGGGGGGGCCCTACGAGCAGTACGTC.

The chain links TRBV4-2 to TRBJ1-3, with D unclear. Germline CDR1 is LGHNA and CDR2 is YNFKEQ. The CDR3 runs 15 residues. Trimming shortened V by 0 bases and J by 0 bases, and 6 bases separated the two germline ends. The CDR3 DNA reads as TGTGCCAGCAGCCAAGATCAATACTCTGGAAACACCATATATTTT. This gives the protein CASSQDQYSGNTIYF.

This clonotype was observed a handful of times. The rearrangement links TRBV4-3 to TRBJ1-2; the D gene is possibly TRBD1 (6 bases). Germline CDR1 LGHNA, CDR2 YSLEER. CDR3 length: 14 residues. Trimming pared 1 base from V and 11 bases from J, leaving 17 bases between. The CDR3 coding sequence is TGCGCCAGCAGCCAAGGATCGTGGCCGGACAGATACACCTTC. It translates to CASSQGSWPDRYTF.

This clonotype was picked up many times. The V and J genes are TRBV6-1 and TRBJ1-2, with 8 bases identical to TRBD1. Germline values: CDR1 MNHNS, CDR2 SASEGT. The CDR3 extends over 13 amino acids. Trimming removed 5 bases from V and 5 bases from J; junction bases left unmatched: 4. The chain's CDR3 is CASSSGQEYGYTF. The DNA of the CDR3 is TGTGCCAGCAGTTCGGGACAGGAGTATGGCTACACCTTC.

The CDR3 sequence is CAISDVAGGSDTQYF. The CDR3 DNA sequence: TGTGCCATCAGTGACGTGGCGGGGGGATCAGATACGCAGTATTTT. The chain joins TRBV10-3 to TRBJ2-3; 8 bases are shared with TRBD2. Germline CDR1 and CDR2: ENHRY and SYGVKD. The CDR3 contains 15 residues. J gave up 4 bases and V 3 bases, and 6 bases lay outside the gene matches.